A single sample gave rise to the 29 T cell receptor beta chains below, sequenced in a study of response to subunit inactivated influenza vaccine. Via MiXCR, TCRdb re-called the RT-PCR reads, giving one row per CDR3 protein. Here the sample spans 530,000 or so distinct CDR3 sequences, about 10% being singletons. The sequencing used PBMCs from blood, collected on the day of vaccination. The source is a man aged 45-65 years who received an inactivated influenza vaccine.

The chain links TRBV4-2 to TRBJ1-5; 7 bases line up with TRBD1. With V trimmed by 0 bases and J by 0 bases, 8 bases remained unmatched. CDR1 is LGHNA and CDR2 is YNFKEQ in the germline V gene. The length of the CDR3 is 18 residues. In DNA, the CDR3 is TGTGCCAGCAGCCAAGATCCATTGACAGGGAATAGCAATCAGCCCCAGCATTTT. Translated: CASSQDPLTGNSNQPQHF.

This chain links TRBV6-2 or TRBV6-3 with TRBJ2-5; D may be TRBD2 (5 bases). V was trimmed by 2 bases and J by 3 bases, leaving 13 bases between them. Looked up from germline, CDR1 is MNHEY and CDR2 is SVGEGT. The CDR3 contains 15 residues. This CDR3 is CASSYRGPGKETQYF. Here the CDR3 DNA reads TGTGCCAGCAGTTACCGAGGTCCGGGAAAAGAGACCCAGTACTTC.

This clonotype occurred many times. This chain joins TRBV11-2 and TRBJ2-2; D call uncertain. The CDR3 has 13 amino acids. The germline V gene encodes CDR1 SGHAT and CDR2 FQNNGV. Trimming removed 1 base from V and 5 bases from J, with 5 bases in between. The CDR3 DNA sequence: TGTGCCAGCAGCTTAGGGGTTACCGGGGAGCTGTTTTTT. The encoded protein is CASSLGVTGELFF.

This chain uses TRBV6-2 or TRBV6-3 with TRBJ2-1; the D is unclear. V gave up 5 bases and J gave up 0 bases, with 11 bases separating them. Germline V gene sequence: CDR1 MNHEY, CDR2 SVGEGT. CDR3 length: 15 amino acids. CDR3 region: CASSPYFSSYNEQFF. In nucleotides, the CDR3 is TGTGCCAGCAGTCCCTACTTTAGCTCCTACAATGAGCAGTTCTTC.

This clonotype was observed a handful of times. The gene calls are TRBV20-1 and TRBJ2-1, with D possibly TRBD1 on 6 matching bases. Germline-derived CDR1 and CDR2 are DFQATT and SNEGSKA (reference sequence). V dropped 6 bases and J dropped 5 bases, with 11 bases sitting between them. This CDR3 region has 12 residues. The chain's CDR3 is CSAWGQNNEQFF. The CDR3 region has the DNA TGCAGTGCCTGGGGACAAAACAATGAGCAGTTCTTC.

The rearrangement uses TRBV5-5 and TRBJ1-2, with 7 bases matching TRBD1. J lost 3 bases, V lost 0 bases, and 8 bases had no gene match. CDR3 size: 16 residues. Germline V gives CDR1 SGHKS, CDR2 YYEKEE (reference sequence). CDR3 sequence (DNA): TGTGCCAGCAGCTTGGAAGGTACAGGGGTTTACTATGGCTACACCTTC. The encoded protein is CASSLEGTGVYYGYTF.

The chain recombines TRBV5-1 with TRBJ2-3; 9 bases align to TRBD2. The germline gives CDR1 SGHRS, CDR2 YFSETQ. CDR3 length: 17 residues. The V segment lost 5 bases and the J segment 2 bases; nucleotides outside the gene matches: 12. The CDR3 DNA reads as TGCGCCAGCAGGCGGACTAGCGCCTCCTCATTCACAGATACGCAGTATTTT. Protein: CASRRTSASSFTDTQYF.

This chain connects TRBV7-2 to TRBJ2-7, with 12 positions matching TRBD2. The V gene end was trimmed by 1 base and the J gene end by 4 bases; junction bases not matched to a gene: 8. The length of the CDR3 is 17 residues. Germline CDR1 and CDR2: SGHTA and FQGNSA. The chain's CDR3 is CASSLGPSGRAQYEQYF. In DNA form, the CDR3 reads TGTGCCAGCAGCTTAGGGCCTAGCGGGAGGGCCCAATACGAGCAGTACTTC.

This clonotype was counted a few times. The V call is TRBV9, the J call TRBJ2-2; D call uncertain. Trimming stripped 3 bases from V and 9 bases from J, with 12 bases between. Per the germline V gene, CDR1 is SGDLS and CDR2 is YYNGEE. The CDR3 length is 13 residues. The CDR3 reads CASSADLGRELFF. CDR3 DNA sequence: TGTGCCAGCAGCGCGGACCTAGGGAGGGAGCTGTTTTTT.

This clonotype has only a few counts. The rearrangement joins TRBV27 to TRBJ2-1, with 7 bases aligning to TRBD2. Germline CDR1 and CDR2: MNHEY and SMNVEV (reference sequence). Unmatched junction bases numbered 6, after V lost 5 bases and J lost 8 bases. The CDR3 extends over 13 amino acids. The DNA of the CDR3 is TGTGCCAGCAGTCCCCGGGAGGTGGATGAGCAGTTCTTC. As protein: CASSPREVDEQFF.

The chain uses TRBV3-1 and TRBJ2-2; 12 bases match TRBD2. Unmatched junction bases numbered 6, after V lost 5 bases and J lost 5 bases. This CDR3 comprises 16 residues. Germline V gene lookup returns CDR1 LGHDT and CDR2 YNNKEL (reference sequence). As DNA, the CDR3 is TGTGCCAGCAGCGAACGGACTAGCGGGGAAACCGGGGAGCTGTTTTTT. This codes for CASSERTSGETGELFF.

The V call is TRBV3-1, the J call TRBJ2-1; 7 bases align to TRBD2. This CDR3 is 15 amino acids long. J gave up 7 bases and V 1 base, and 7 bases lay outside the gene matches. The germline V gene encodes CDR1 LGHDT and CDR2 YNNKEL (reference sequence). The CDR3, as DNA: TGTGCCAGCAGCCAAGCGGGGGGTCGGGGGAATGAGCAGTTCTTC. Protein sequence: CASSQAGGRGNEQFF.

The V call is TRBV20-1, the J call TRBJ2-1, with 10 positions matching TRBD2. Germline V gene lookup returns CDR1 DFQATT and CDR2 SNEGSKA (reference sequence). The CDR3 is 19 amino acids. V was clipped by 0 bases and J by 0 bases; unmatched bases: 11. The CDR3 region is CSARDVSGRVLSSYNEQFF. The CDR3 DNA reads as TGCAGTGCTAGAGATGTCAGCGGGAGGGTCCTCAGCTCCTACAATGAGCAGTTCTTC.

This clonotype was seen a handful of times. The chain combines TRBV6-1 with TRBJ2-5, with D perhaps TRBD2 (7 bases). Germline V gene lookup returns CDR1 MNHNS and CDR2 SASEGT. CDR3 length equals 17 residues. Deletions cut 6 bases from V and 4 bases from J, with 24 bases between. The CDR3 nucleotides read TGTGCCAGCAGGGGGGCTAGCGGAGGGAAATCAGGAGAGACCCAGTACTTC. Its protein is CASRGASGGKSGETQYF.

The V and J genes are TRBV29-1 and TRBJ2-2; D gene uncertain. Germline lookup yields CDR1 SQVTM and CDR2 ANQGSEA. The CDR3 contains 14 residues. V was cut by 4 bases and J by 1 base, with 10 bases left in between. CDR3 sequence reads: CSVVFKMNTGELFF. The DNA of the CDR3 is TGCAGCGTTGTGTTTAAAATGAACACCGGGGAGCTGTTTTTT.

The CDR3 reads CASTQGPPSYEQYF. CDR3 nucleotide sequence: TGTGCCAGCACCCAAGGGCCGCCTTCCTACGAGCAGTACTTC. The rearrangement links TRBV28 to TRBJ2-7; no clear D. The germline V gene encodes CDR1 MDHEN and CDR2 SYDVKM. Trimming stripped 7 bases from V and 1 base from J, with 14 bases between. The CDR3 spans 14 residues.

This clonotype occurred a few times. The chain has TRBV24-1 and TRBJ1-1; D gene ambiguous. Per germline, CDR1 KGHDR and CDR2 SFDVKD. V lost 7 bases, J lost 1 base, and 9 bases lay in between. This CDR3 comprises 13 residues. DNA for the CDR3: TGTGCCACCAGCAACCTGGGGAACACTGAAGCTTTCTTT. Translation gives CATSNLGNTEAFF.

This clonotype was counted only a few times. The chain is built from TRBV3-1 and TRBJ2-1, with a weak D call TRBD1 (6 bases). The length of the CDR3 is 14 residues. The V end lost 4 bases, the J end lost 7 bases, and 14 bases lay between the germline ends. CDR1 is LGHDT and CDR2 is YNNKEL in the germline V gene (reference sequence). CDR3 in DNA: TGTGCCAGCAGCCTCGGACAGCAAAAGAATGAGCAGTTCTTC. Amino acids: CASSLGQQKNEQFF.

Remarks on this clonotype: One junction end disagrees with the germline gene, perhaps due to a read error. The chain links TRBV6-1 to TRBJ2-3; 7 bases agree with TRBD1. The CDR3 length is 15 residues. CDR1 is MNHNS, CDR2 SASEGT, per germline. The DNA for the CDR3 is TGTGCCAGCAGCGAAGGACAGGTTTGGACGGATACGCAGTATTTT. Protein product: CASSEGQVWTDTQYF.

This clonotype has a handful of counts. V gene TRBV5-1 combines with J gene TRBJ2-1; 7 bases agree with TRBD2. The trim removed 5 bases at V and 9 bases at J, leaving 5 bases unmatched. This CDR3 is 12 amino acids long. Germline assignment: CDR1 SGHRS and CDR2 YFSETQ. In DNA form, the CDR3 reads TGCGCCAGCAGGGGAGGGAACGGTGAGCAGTTCTTC. Protein product: CASRGGNGEQFF.

This chain uses TRBV5-1 with TRBJ2-7; 10 nucleotides agree with TRBD1. V lost 0 bases, J lost 0 bases, and 15 bases stayed unmatched. Germline V lookup: CDR1 SGHRS, CDR2 YFSETQ. CDR3 size: 20 residues. The CDR3, as DNA: TGCGCCAGCAGCTTGGATTCTCGGACAGGGGGTCTGGGGAGCTCCTACGAGCAGTACTTC. Protein sequence: CASSLDSRTGGLGSSYEQYF.

The table lists this clonotype with many counts. The gene calls are TRBV4-2 and TRBJ1-6, with D possibly TRBD1 on 6 matching bases. Trimming left V 6 bases short and J 2 bases short, with 14 bases between. The CDR3 loop spans 16 amino acids. Looked up from germline, CDR1 is LGHNA and CDR2 is YNFKEQ. The CDR3: CASRRRGGPYNSPLHF. CDR3 nucleotide sequence: TGTGCCAGCAGGCGAAGAGGGGGACCCTATAATTCACCCCTCCACTTT.

The V gene is TRBV19, the J gene TRBJ1-6, with a tentative D call TRBD1 (5 bases). The CDR3 runs to 17 residues. Trimming cost V 4 bases and J 8 bases, with 21 bases left between them. CDR1 is LNHDA, CDR2 SQIVND, per germline (reference sequence). For the CDR3, the DNA is TGTGCCAGTAGTACCGGACCGGCAGGGAGGAGTTATTCACCCCTCCACTTT. Translated: CASSTGPAGRSYSPLHF.

There are a few counts of this clonotype. This chain uses TRBV29-1 with TRBJ2-3, with 7 bases aligning to TRBD2. The germline CDR1 and CDR2 sequences are SQVTM and ANQGSEA. V lost 5 bases, J lost 2 bases, and 7 bases stayed unmatched. This CDR3 is 14 amino acids long. The CDR3 nucleotides are TGCAGCGTTAGAGCGGGGTGGTCCACAGATACGCAGTATTTT. It encodes CSVRAGWSTDTQYF.

The V gene is TRBV20-1, the J gene TRBJ2-3; no clear D gene. CDR1 is DFQATT, CDR2 SNEGSKA, per germline (reference sequence). The CDR3 is 12 residues long. V was trimmed by 1 base and J by 2 bases, leaving 4 bases between them. This chain's CDR3 is CSARVDTDTQYF. The CDR3 bases are TGCAGTGCTAGAGTCGACACAGATACGCAGTATTTT.

This clonotype was recorded at least ten times. The CDR3 loop is CASSYGAGFVSNEQFF. The CDR3 region has the DNA TGTGCCAGCAGTTACGGAGCAGGCTTCGTGTCCAATGAGCAGTTCTTC. The chain recombines TRBV6-5 with TRBJ2-1; D gene uncertain. Trimming took off 2 bases at V and 6 bases at J, with 17 bases between the two ends. The CDR3 runs 16 residues. The germline V gene encodes CDR1 MNHEY and CDR2 SVGAGI.

The rearrangement uses TRBV7-2 and TRBJ2-7; 7 positions agree with TRBD2. Trimming cost V 2 bases and J 3 bases; bases outside gene matches: 10. Germline CDR1 and CDR2: SGHTA and FQGNSA. The CDR3 is made up of 16 amino acids. CDR3 in amino acids: CASSLQSSGIGYEQYF. For the CDR3, the DNA is TGTGCCAGCAGCTTACAGTCTAGCGGAATTGGCTACGAGCAGTACTTC.

The V and J genes are TRBV27 and TRBJ2-1; 9 positions match TRBD2. Looked up from germline, CDR1 is MNHEY and CDR2 is SMNVEV (reference sequence). Trimming took 4 bases from V and 2 from J; bases not matched to a gene: 9. The CDR3 runs to 17 residues. CDR3 DNA: TGTGCCAGCAGTTCCCTCCGAAGCGGGGGGACCTACAATGAGCAGTTCTTC. This translates into CASSSLRSGGTYNEQFF.

The V call is TRBV20-1, the J call TRBJ2-5; TRBD2 might be the D (7 bases). The CDR3 runs to 14 residues. Trimming cost V 4 bases and J 5 bases, with 17 bases left between them. Germline V gives CDR1 DFQATT, CDR2 SNEGSKA (reference sequence). CDR3: CSAKDAGRGETQYF. The CDR3 bases are TGCAGTGCTAAGGATGCGGGGAGGGGGGAGACCCAGTACTTC.